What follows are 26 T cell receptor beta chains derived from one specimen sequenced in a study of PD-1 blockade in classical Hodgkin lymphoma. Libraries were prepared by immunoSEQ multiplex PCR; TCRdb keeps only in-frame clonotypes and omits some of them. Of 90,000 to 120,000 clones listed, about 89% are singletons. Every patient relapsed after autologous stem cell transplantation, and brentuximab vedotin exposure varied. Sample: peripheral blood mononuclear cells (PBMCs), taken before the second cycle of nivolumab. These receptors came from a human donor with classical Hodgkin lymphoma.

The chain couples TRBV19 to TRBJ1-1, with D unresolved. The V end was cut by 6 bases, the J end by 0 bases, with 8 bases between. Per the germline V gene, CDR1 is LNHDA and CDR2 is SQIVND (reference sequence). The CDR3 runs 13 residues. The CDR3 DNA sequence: TGTGCCAGTAGCTACGATCTGAACACTGAAGCTTTCTTT. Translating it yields CASSYDLNTEAFF.

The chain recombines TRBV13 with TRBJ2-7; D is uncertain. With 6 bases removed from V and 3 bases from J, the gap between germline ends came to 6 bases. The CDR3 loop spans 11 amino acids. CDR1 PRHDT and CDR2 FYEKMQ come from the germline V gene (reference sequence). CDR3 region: CASSENYEQYF. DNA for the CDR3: TGTGCCAGCAGTGAGAACTACGAGCAGTACTTC.

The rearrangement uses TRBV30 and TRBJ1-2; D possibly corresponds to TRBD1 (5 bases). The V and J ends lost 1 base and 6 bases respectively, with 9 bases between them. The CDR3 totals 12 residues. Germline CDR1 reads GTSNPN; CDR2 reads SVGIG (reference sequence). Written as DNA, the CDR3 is TGTGCCTGGAGTGCTCGACAGAATGGCTACACCTTC. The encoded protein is CAWSARQNGYTF.

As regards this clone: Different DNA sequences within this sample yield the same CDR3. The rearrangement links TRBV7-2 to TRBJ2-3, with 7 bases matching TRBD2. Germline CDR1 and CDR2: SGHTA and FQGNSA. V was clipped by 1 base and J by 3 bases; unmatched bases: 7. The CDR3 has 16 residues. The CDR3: CASSLVPGGGTDTQYF. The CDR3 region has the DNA TGTGCCAGCAGCTTAGTGCCGGGAGGTGGAACAGATACGCAGTATTTT.

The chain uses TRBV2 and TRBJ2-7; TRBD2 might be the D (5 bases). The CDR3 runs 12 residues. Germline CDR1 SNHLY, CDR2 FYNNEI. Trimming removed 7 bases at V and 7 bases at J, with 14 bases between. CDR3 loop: CASNFRSGEQYF. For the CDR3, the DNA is TGTGCCAGCAATTTTCGATCGGGGGAGCAGTACTTC.

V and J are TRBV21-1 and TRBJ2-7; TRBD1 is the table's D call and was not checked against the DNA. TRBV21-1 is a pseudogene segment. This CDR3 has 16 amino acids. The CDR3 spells CASSGKQGDCLDEQYF. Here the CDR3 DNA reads TGTGCCAGCAGCGGAAAACAGGGGGACTGTCTTGACGAGCAGTACTTC.

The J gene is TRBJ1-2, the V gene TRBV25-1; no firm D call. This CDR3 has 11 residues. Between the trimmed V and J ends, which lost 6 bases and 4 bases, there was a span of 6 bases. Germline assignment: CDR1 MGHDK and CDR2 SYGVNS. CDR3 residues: CASSTLYGYTF. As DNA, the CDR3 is TGTGCCAGCAGCACTCTCTATGGCTACACCTTC.

CDR3 amino acids: CASSFAGSNQPQHF. The DNA for the CDR3 is TGTGCCAGCAGCTTTGCCGGAAGCAATCAGCCCCAGCATTTT. The rearrangement links TRBV5-4 to TRBJ1-5; unclear D gene. V lost 2 bases and J 1 base, leaving 7 bases between the germline ends. Germline V gene data show CDR1 as SGHNT and CDR2 as YYREEE (reference sequence). This CDR3 comprises 14 residues.

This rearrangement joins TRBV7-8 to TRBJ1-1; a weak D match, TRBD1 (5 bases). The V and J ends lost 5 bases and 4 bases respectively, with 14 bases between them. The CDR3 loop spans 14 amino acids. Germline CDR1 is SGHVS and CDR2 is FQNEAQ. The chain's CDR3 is CASSHSTGGTEAFF. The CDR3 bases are TGTGCCAGCAGCCACTCTACCGGGGGCACTGAAGCTTTCTTT.

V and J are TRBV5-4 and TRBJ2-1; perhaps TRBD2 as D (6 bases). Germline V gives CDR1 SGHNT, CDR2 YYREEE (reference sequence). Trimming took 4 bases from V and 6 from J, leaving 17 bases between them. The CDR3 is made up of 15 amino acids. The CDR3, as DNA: TGTGCCAGCAGCCCTAAACGGGGGATCGGCAATGAGCAGTTCTTC. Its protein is CASSPKRGIGNEQFF.

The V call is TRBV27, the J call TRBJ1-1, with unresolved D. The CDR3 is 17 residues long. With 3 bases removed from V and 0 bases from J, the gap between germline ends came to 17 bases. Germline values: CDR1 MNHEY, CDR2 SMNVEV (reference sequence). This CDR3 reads CASSFRMTAVMNTEAFF. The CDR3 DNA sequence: TGTGCCAGCAGTTTCCGTATGACCGCAGTTATGAACACTGAAGCTTTCTTT.

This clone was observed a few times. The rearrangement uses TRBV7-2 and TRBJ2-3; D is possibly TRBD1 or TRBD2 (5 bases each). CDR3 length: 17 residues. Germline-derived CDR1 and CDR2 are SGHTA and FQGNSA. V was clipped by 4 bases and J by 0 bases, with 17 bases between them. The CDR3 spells CASSSIPGRASTDTQYF. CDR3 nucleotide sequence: TGTGCCAGCAGCTCCATCCCAGGGCGGGCGAGCACAGATACGCAGTATTTT.

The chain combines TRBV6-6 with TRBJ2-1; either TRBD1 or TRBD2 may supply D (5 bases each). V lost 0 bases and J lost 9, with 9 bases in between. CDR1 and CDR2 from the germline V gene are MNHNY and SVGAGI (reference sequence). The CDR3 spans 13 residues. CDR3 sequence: CASSYSKGTEQFF. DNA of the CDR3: TGTGCCAGCAGTTACTCGAAAGGGACTGAGCAGTTCTTC.

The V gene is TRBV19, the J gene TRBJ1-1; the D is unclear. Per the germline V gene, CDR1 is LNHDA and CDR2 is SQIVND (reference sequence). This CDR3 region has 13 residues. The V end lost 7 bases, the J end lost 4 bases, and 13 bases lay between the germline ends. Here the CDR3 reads CASIPGPGTEAFF. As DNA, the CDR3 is TGTGCCAGTATCCCGGGCCCGGGCACTGAAGCTTTCTTT.

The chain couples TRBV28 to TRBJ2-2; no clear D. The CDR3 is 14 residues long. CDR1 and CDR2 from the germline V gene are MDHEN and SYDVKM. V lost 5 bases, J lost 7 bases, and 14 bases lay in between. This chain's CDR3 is CASSALPSDGELFF. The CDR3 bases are TGTGCCAGCAGTGCCCTGCCTTCGGACGGGGAGCTGTTTTTT.

CDR3: CASSLLAGANVLTF. CDR3 nucleotides: TGTGCCAGCAGCTTATTAGCTGGGGCCAACGTCCTGACTTTC. The chain combines TRBV7-6 with TRBJ2-6; no firm D call. The CDR3 spans 14 residues. The germline CDR1 and CDR2 sequences are SGHVS and FNYEAQ. The V end was cut by 2 bases, the J end by 2 bases, with 4 bases between.

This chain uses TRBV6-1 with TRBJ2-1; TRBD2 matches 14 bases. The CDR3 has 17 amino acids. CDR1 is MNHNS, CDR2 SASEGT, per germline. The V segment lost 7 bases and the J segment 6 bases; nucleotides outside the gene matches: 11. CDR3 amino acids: CASIDTLGTSGSNEQFF. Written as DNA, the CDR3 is TGTGCCAGCATTGACACCCTCGGGACTAGCGGGAGCAATGAGCAGTTCTTC.

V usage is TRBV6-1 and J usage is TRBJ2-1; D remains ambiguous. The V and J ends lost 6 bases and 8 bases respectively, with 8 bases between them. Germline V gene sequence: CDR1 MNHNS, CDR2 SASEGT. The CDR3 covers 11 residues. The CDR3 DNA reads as TGTGCCAGCAGCCTCCAGCATGAGCAGTTCTTC. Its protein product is CASSLQHEQFF.

The chain's CDR3 is CASSLDEAALYEQYF. DNA of the CDR3: TGCGCCAGCAGCTTGGACGAGGCGGCACTGTACGAGCAGTACTTC. The rearrangement joins TRBV5-1 to TRBJ2-7; D is undetermined. This CDR3 has 15 amino acids. The germline V and J ends were trimmed by 0 bases and 4 bases, with 14 bases remaining between them. Germline CDR1 and CDR2: SGHRS and YFSETQ.

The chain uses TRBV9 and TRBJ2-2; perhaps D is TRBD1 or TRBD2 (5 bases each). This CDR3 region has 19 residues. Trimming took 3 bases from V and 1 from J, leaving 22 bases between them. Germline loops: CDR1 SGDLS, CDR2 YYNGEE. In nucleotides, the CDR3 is TGTGCCAGCAGCGGGGGGAGCGGAGCCCCAGCGGTGAACACCGGGGAGCTGTTTTTT. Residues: CASSGGSGAPAVNTGELFF.

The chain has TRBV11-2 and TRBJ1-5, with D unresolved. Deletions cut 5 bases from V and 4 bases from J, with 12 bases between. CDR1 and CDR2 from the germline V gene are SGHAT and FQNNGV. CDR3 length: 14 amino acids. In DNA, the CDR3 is TGTGCCAGCAGCCTCAGCCTCGGGAATCAGCCCCAGCATTTT. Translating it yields CASSLSLGNQPQHF.

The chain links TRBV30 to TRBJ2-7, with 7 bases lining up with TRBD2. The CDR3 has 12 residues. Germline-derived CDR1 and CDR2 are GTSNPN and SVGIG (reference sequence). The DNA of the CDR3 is TGTGCTGGGAGGGGCGGTCCCTACGAGCAGTACTTC. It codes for CAGRGGPYEQYF.

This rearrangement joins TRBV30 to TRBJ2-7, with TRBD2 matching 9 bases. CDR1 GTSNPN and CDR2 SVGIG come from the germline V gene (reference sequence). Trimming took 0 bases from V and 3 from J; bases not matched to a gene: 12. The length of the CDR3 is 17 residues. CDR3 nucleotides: TGTGCCTGGAGTGTTGGCGGGAGGGCCGGAGGATACTACGAGCAGTACTTC. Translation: CAWSVGGRAGGYYEQYF.

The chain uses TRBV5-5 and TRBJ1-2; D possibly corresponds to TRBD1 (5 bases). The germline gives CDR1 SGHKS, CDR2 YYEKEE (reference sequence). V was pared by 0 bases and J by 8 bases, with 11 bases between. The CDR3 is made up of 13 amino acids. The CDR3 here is CASSLDGWGGYTF. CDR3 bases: TGTGCCAGCAGCTTGGACGGCTGGGGGGGCTACACCTTC. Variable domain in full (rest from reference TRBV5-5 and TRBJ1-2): DAGVTQSPTHLIKTRGQQVTLRCSPISGHKSVSWYQQVLGQGPQFIFQYYEKEERGRGNFPDRFSARQFPNYSSELNVNALLLGDSALYLCASSLDGWGGYTFGSGTRLTVV.

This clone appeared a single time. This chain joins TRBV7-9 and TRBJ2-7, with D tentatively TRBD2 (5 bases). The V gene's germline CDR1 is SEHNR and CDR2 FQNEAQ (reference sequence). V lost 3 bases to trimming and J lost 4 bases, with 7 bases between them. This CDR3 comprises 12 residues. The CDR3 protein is CASSFSAYEQYF. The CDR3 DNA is TGTGCCAGCAGCTTTAGCGCTTACGAGCAGTACTTC.

This CDR3 reads CASSIGPNNEQFF. CDR3 sequence (DNA): TGTGCCAGTAGTATAGGCCCCAACAATGAGCAGTTCTTC. The chain is built from TRBV19 and TRBJ2-1, with no clear D. The CDR3 is made up of 13 amino acids. V gave up 1 base and J gave up 5 bases, with 6 bases separating them. CDR1 LNHDA and CDR2 SQIVND come from the germline V gene (reference sequence).